What follows describes a single TCR beta chain. V was clipped by 1 base and J by 3 bases; unmatched bases: 6. Germline V gene sequence: CDR1 MRHNA, CDR2 SNTAGT. This CDR3 is 15 amino acids long. The sample originates from a study of blood T cell repertoires in COVID-19. Turning to the study itself: Italy, Spain and the United States were the sources of the convalescent and acute COVID-19 samples. Nucleic acid was either cDNA or gDNA, and it came from T cells, B-cell-depleted T cells, or PBMCs.

In the original workflow: Nucleated cell counts were estimated from reference gene primer amplification. The table came from immunoSEQ multiplex PCR; TCRdb's copy has only in-frame clones and leaves some out. For V, J and clone size, that table is used; D and trimming come from the DNA. This table holds about 99,000 clones, about nine tenths found once. The genes are TRBV6-4 and TRBJ2-7, with TRBD2 matching 7 bases. Sequencing input: peripheral blood. The sequence was obtained from a woman of 80 years or more in a cohort sampled during active COVID-19. The CDR3 is CASSDFAGDLYEQYF. The DNA of the CDR3 is TGTGCCAGCAGTGACTTTGCGGGGGACCTCTACGAGCAGTACTTC.